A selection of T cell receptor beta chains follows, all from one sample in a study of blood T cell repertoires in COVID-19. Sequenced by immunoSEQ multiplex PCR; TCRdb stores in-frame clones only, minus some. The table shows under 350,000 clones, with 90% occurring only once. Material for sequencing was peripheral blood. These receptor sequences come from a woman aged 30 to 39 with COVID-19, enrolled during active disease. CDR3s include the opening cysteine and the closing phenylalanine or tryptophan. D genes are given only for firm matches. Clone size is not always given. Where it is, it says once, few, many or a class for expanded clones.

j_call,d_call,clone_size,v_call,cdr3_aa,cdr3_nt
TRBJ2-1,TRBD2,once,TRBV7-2,CASSFPGLAVNEQFF,TGTGCCAGCAGCTTTCCGGGACTAGCGGTCAATGAGCAGTTCTTC
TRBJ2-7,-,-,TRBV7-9,CASSPRYEQYF,TGTGCCAGCAGCCCACGGTACGAGCAGTACTTC
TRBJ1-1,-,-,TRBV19,CASSAPGQNTEAFF,TGTGCCAGTAGTGCCCCGGGACAGAACACTGAAGCTTTCTTT
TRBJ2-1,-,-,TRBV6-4,CASSVEGARNEQFF,TGTGCCAGCAGTGTGGAGGGGGCACGGAATGAGCAGTTCTTC
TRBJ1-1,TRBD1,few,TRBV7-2,CASTRPGQGVNTEAFF,TGTGCCAGCACCCGCCCGGGACAGGGAGTGAACACTGAAGCTTTCTTT
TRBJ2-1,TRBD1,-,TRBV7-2,CASSRWTGGGGNEQFF,TGTGCCAGCAGCCGTTGGACAGGGGGCGGGGGGAATGAGCAGTTCTTC
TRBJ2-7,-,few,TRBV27,CAIGPGWSEQYF,TGTGCCATCGGACCAGGGTGGAGCGAGCAGTACTTC
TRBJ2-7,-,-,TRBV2,CASSKDGYEQYF,TGTGCCAGCAGTAAAGACGGCTACGAGCAGTACTTC
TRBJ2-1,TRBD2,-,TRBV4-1,CASSQEASGLSYNEQFF,TGCGCCAGCAGCCAAGAGGCTAGCGGACTCTCCTACAATGAGCAGTTCTTC
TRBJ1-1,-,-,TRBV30,CAYHGARTEAFF,TGTGCCTACCACGGAGCGCGAACTGAAGCTTTCTTT
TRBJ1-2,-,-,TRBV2,CAARGSAYGYTF,TGTGCCGCACGGGGATCTGCCTATGGCTACACCTTC
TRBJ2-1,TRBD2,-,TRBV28,CASSSPAGGTVPYNEQFF,TGTGCCAGCAGTTCCCCCGCCGGGGGGACTGTGCCCTACAATGAGCAGTTCTTC
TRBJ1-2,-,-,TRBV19,CASIRQGSYGYTF,TGTGCCAGTATTCGTCAGGGGAGCTATGGCTACACCTTC
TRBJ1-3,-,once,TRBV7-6,CASSQMGGSGNTIYF,TGTGCCAGCAGCCAGATGGGGGGGTCCGGAAACACCATATATTTT